A selection of T cell receptor beta chains follows, all from one sample in a study of T-cell memory formation after mild COVID-19. TCRdb fed the 5' RACE reads into MiXCR, producing one record per CDR3 protein. The table shows some 160,000 distinct CDR3 sequences, with around a third occurring only once. The specimen was PBMCs or a T cell subset sorted from them (not recorded which). These receptors originate from an adult woman who had mild COVID-19 (a few samples of this study predate the infection). Cell type and time point are not known. Both conserved end residues are part of each CDR3. D genes are given only for firm matches. Clone size is stated in some rows and not others, as once, few, many or a class when expanded.

TRBJ1-2 14 NA NA TRBV15 CATSREGGAFGYTF TGTGCCACCAGCAGGGAAGGGGGGGCGTTCGGCTACACCTTC
TRBJ2-5 13 TRBD1 few TRBV4-1 CASSGTAQETQYF TGCGCCAGCAGCGGGACAGCGCAAGAGACCCAGTACTTC
TRBJ2-1 14 TRBD2 NA TRBV12-3/TRBV12-4 CASSLGAGTIGQFF TGTGCCAGCAGCTTAGGCGCAGGGACTATAGGGCAGTTCTTC
TRBJ2-1 15 TRBD2 NA TRBV9 CASSVDASGGNEQFF TGTGCCAGCAGCGTAGATGCTAGCGGGGGAAATGAGCAGTTCTTC
TRBJ2-7 15 TRBD2 few TRBV28 CASSDGLAGSYEQYF TGTGCCAGCAGTGACGGACTAGCGGGTTCCTACGAGCAGTACTTC
TRBJ2-1 15 TRBD2 NA TRBV2 CASSESSSGSKEQFF TGTGCCAGCAGTGAGTCGTCTAGCGGGAGTAAAGAGCAGTTCTTC
TRBJ1-1 15 TRBD1 once TRBV6-6 CASTRTGQENTEAFF TGTGCCAGCACCAGGACGGGACAGGAGAACACTGAAGCTTTCTTT
TRBJ2-2 17 TRBD2 NA TRBV7-3 CASSPNTGTRSTGELFF TGTGCCAGCAGCCCTAATACCGGGACTAGATCCACCGGGGAGCTGTTTTTT
TRBJ1-1 14 NA few TRBV12-3/TRBV12-4 CASKPGGKNTEAFF TGTGCCAGCAAACCCGGGGGGAAGAACACTGAAGCTTTCTTT
TRBJ1-1 15 NA NA TRBV18 CASSPRAGMNTEAFF TGTGCCAGCTCACCACGGGCAGGGATGAACACTGAAGCTTTCTTT
TRBJ2-7 12 NA few TRBV7-9 CASSLAAREQYF TGTGCCAGCAGCCTAGCAGCCAGGGAGCAGTACTTC
TRBJ2-3 16 TRBD2 once TRBV7-2 CASSSLAGGIADTQYF TGTGCCAGCAGCTCGTTAGCGGGGGGGATTGCAGATACGCAGTATTTT
TRBJ1-4 14 NA NA TRBV7-9 CASSLRGFGEKLFF TGTGCCAGCAGCTTACGGGGGTTTGGCGAAAAACTGTTTTTT
TRBJ2-7 14 TRBD1 NA TRBV29-1 CSVAGTGSTYEQYF TGCAGCGTTGCCGGGACAGGGAGTACCTACGAGCAGTACTTC
TRBJ1-5 13 TRBD1 NA TRBV12-3/TRBV12-4 CASVGQAGQPQHF TGTGCCAGCGTGGGACAGGCAGGGCAGCCCCAGCATTTT